The 10 T cell receptor beta chains in this list originate from one sample, sequenced in a study of OX40 agonist ivuxolimab in advanced cancers. TCRdb keeps only in-frame clones here, not all; method: immunoSEQ multiplex PCR. The table includes tens of thousands of clones, 75% to 90% detected once. Sequenced here: CD4+ or CD8+ T cells sorted from blood, sampled in a trial of the OX40 agonist ivuxolimab. These receptors were taken from an adult with an advanced solid tumor such as melanoma, head and neck, liver or kidney cancer.

The V and J genes are TRBV27 and TRBJ2-7, with 7 bases fitting TRBD1. V was pared by 0 bases and J by 4 bases, with 3 bases of the junction left unmatched. The V gene's germline CDR1 is MNHEY and CDR2 SMNVEV (reference sequence). There are 14 residues in the CDR3. DNA of the CDR3: TGTGCCAGCAGTTTATCGGGACAGACTTACGAGCAGTACTTC. Its translation is CASSLSGQTYEQYF.

This clone is medium-sized within its sample. The rearrangement uses TRBV10-1 and TRBJ2-1, with 7 bases identical to TRBD1. The V segment lost 3 bases and the J segment 5 bases; nucleotides outside the gene matches: 7. Germline V gene lookup returns CDR1 WNHNN and CDR2 SYGVQD (reference sequence). The CDR3 contains 15 residues. The CDR3 nucleotides read TGCGCCAGCAGTGATTCTGGGACAGCTCACAATGAGCAGTTCTTC. It codes for CASSDSGTAHNEQFF.

The gene calls are TRBV14 and TRBJ1-6; no clear D. This CDR3 has 13 amino acids. CDR1 SGHDN and CDR2 FVKESK come from the germline V gene. Trimming took off 1 base at V and 13 bases at J, with 11 bases between the two ends. CDR3: CASSQGQVRPLHF. As DNA, the CDR3 is TGTGCCAGCAGCCAAGGGCAGGTTCGGCCCCTCCACTTT.

CDR3 sequence: CASSPLLLPSSGTLNEQFF. CDR3 in DNA: TGCGCCAGCAGCCCTCTTCTGTTGCCCTCTAGCGGGACCTTGAATGAGCAGTTCTTC. The gene calls are TRBV4-1 and TRBJ2-1; 9 positions match TRBD2. The germline V gene encodes CDR1 MGHRA and CDR2 YSYEKL. The CDR3 is 19 residues long. V lost 4 bases, J lost 7 bases, and 20 bases stayed unmatched.

The chain carries TRBV30 and TRBJ2-7, with D hard to call. The CDR3 spans 12 residues. In germline, CDR1 is GTSNPN, CDR2 SVGIG (reference sequence). V was clipped by 0 bases and J by 7 bases, with 10 bases between them. The CDR3 loop reads CAWSVPSAEQYF. CDR3 in DNA: TGTGCCTGGAGTGTACCTTCAGCAGAGCAGTACTTC.

About this clone: Other DNA sequences within the sample encode an identical CDR3. V gene TRBV11-2 combines with J gene TRBJ2-1, with 14 bases fitting TRBD2. Germline V gives CDR1 SGHAT, CDR2 FQNNGV. The CDR3 has 15 amino acids. J gave up 9 bases and V 3 bases, and 4 bases lay outside the gene matches. The CDR3 DNA sequence: TGTGCCAGCAGCTTTAGGACTAGCGGGGGGCTTGAGCAGTTCTTC. This codes for CASSFRTSGGLEQFF.

V is TRBV6-4 and J is TRBJ2-2; the D is unclear. Germline assignment: CDR1 MRHNA and CDR2 SNTAGT. CDR3 length: 14 residues. V was trimmed by 6 bases and J by 9 bases, leaving 17 bases between them. Written as DNA, the CDR3 is TGTGCCAGCAGCCGCACAAGAGGTGGACGGGAGCTGTTTTTT. Translated: CASSRTRGGRELFF.

The CDR3 nucleotides are TGTGCCAGTAGTATTCCGAACACCGGGGAGCTGTTTTTT. It yields the protein CASSIPNTGELFF. The rearrangement uses TRBV19 and TRBJ2-2; no definite D call. Germline V gene data show CDR1 as LNHDA and CDR2 as SQIVND (reference sequence). This CDR3 contains 13 residues. V shed 3 bases and J shed 0 bases, with 2 bases lying between them. Combining the CDR3 with reference TRBV19 and TRBJ2-2 gives the whole variable domain DGGITQSPKYLFRKEGQNVTLSCEQNLNHDAMYWYRQDPGQGLRLIYYSQIVNDFQKGDIAEGYSVSREKKESFPLTVTSAQKNPTAFYLCASSIPNTGELFFGEGSRLTVL.

The count of this clone is one. J is TRBJ2-2 and V is TRBV13, with TRBD2 matching 8 bases. The CDR3 runs 15 residues. Germline assignment: CDR1 PRHDT and CDR2 FYEKMQ (reference sequence). Trimming removed 4 bases from V and 3 bases from J; junction bases left unmatched: 4. CDR3 nucleotides: TGTGCCAGCAGCTCCGGGGGGGCCGACACCGGGGAGCTGTTTTTT. Translated: CASSSGGADTGELFF.

This clone appeared a few times. The chain has TRBV7-9 and TRBJ1-1, with a tentative D call TRBD1 (5 bases). Trimming cost V 1 base and J 0 bases, with 12 bases left between them. Germline CDR1 SEHNR, CDR2 FQNEAQ (reference sequence). The CDR3 runs 16 residues. The chain's CDR3 is CASSLVVGGVNTEAFF. As DNA, the CDR3 is TGTGCCAGCAGCTTAGTCGTTGGGGGGGTGAACACTGAAGCTTTCTTT.